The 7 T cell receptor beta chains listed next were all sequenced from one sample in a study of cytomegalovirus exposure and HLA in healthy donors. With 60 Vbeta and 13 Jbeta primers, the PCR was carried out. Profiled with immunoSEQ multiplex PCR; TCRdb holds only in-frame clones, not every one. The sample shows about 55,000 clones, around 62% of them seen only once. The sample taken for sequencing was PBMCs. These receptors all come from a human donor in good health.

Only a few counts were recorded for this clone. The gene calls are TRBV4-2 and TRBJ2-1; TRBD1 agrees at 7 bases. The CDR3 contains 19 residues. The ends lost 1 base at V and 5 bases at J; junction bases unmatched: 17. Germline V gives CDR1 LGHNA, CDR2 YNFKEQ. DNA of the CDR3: TGTGCCAGCAGCCAAGGTCCCTTTTCGAAGGGGGCAATTCACAATGAGCAGTTCTTC. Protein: CASSQGPFSKGAIHNEQFF.

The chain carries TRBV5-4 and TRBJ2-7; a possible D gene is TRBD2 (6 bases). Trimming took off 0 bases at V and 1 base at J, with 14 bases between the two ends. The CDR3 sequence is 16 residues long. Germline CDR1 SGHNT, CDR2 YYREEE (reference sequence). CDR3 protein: CASSLGASAGSYEQYF. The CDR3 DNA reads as TGTGCCAGCAGCTTGGGGGCTAGCGCCGGTTCCTACGAGCAGTACTTC.

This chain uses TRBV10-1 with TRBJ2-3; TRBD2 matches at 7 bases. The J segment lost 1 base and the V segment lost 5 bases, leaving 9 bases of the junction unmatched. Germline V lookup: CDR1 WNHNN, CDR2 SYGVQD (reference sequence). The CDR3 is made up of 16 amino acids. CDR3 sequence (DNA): TGCGCCAGCAGTTCTACCCCGACTAGCCGCACAGATACGCAGTATTTT. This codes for CASSSTPTSRTDTQYF.

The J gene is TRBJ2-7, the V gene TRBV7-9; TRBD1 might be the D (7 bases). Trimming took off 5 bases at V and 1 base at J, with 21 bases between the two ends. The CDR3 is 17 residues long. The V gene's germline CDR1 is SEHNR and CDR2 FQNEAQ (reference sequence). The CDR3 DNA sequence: TGTGCCAGCAGCGCGAGGGGGCCGCAAGGAGGGTCCTACGAGCAGTACTTC. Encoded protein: CASSARGPQGGSYEQYF.

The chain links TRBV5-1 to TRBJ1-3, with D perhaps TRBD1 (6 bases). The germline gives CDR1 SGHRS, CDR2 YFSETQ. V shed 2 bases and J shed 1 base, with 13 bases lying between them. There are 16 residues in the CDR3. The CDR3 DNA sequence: TGCGCCAGCAGCTTAGGACAGACCAGTTCTGGAAACACCATATATTTT. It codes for CASSLGQTSSGNTIYF.

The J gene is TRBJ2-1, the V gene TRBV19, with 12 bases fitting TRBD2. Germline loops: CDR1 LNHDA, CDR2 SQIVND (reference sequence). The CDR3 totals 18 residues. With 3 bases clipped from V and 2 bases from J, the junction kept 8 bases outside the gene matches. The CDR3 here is CASSIGLAGGRTYNEQFF. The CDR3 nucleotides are TGTGCCAGTAGTATCGGGCTAGCGGGGGGGCGTACCTACAATGAGCAGTTCTTC.

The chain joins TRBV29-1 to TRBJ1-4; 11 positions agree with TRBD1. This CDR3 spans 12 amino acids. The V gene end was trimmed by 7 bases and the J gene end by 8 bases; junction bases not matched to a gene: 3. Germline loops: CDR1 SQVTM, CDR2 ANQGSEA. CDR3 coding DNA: TGCAGCGCGGGACAGGGGGGGGAAAAACTGTTTTTT. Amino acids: CSAGQGGEKLFF.